This T cell receptor (beta chain) is drawn from a study of identical twins. The study's findings and limits: Clonotypes of the beta chain that were abundant in cord blood carried fewer insertions (memory repertoires showed none). Zero-insertion results could be subject to partial confounding by invariant MAIT and iNKT cells.

TCRdb reprocessed the 5' RACE reads via MiXCR and lists one record per CDR3 protein. The sample holds approximately 500,000 distinct CDR3 sequences; roughly 26% are singletons and the top ten take about 2.7%. The germline V gene encodes CDR1 DFQATT and CDR2 SNEGSKA (reference sequence). The CDR3 spans 13 residues. V was pared by 6 bases and J by 14 bases, with 14 bases of the junction left unmatched. As to this clonotype: No antigen is known for it.

The same sample was also studied in work on T cells expressing NK-cell markers. As reported in that work: Seven of the eight sequenced donors were HCMV-seropositive; one was seronegative.

This receptor was identified in a woman in her late teens or twenties in good health. This chain connects TRBV20-1 to TRBJ2-1; 9 nucleotides align to TRBD2. Sequencing input: CD4+ T cells sorted from blood. CDR3 coding DNA: TGCAGTGCGGGGAGCGCGGGGGGGCCGAATGAGTTCTTC. This encodes CSAGSAGGPNEFF.